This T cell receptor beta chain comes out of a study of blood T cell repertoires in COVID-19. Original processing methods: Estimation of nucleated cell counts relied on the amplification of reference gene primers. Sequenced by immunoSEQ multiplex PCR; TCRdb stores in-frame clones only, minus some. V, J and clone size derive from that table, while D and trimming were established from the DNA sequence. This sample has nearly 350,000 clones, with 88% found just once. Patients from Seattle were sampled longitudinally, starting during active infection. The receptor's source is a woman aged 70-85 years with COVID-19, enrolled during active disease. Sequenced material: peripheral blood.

Here the CDR3 DNA reads TGTGCCAGCAGCTTAACCGGGACAGCTGGAAACACCATATATTTT. Encoded protein: CASSLTGTAGNTIYF. The chain recombines TRBV7-2 with TRBJ1-3; TRBD1 matches 7 bases. The CDR3 covers 15 residues. V was pared by 2 bases and J by 2 bases, with 3 bases of the junction left unmatched. From germline, CDR1 is SGHTA and CDR2 FQGNSA.